The next 21 T cell receptor beta chains were all read from a single sample in a study of T cells in women clearing cervical HPV infection. Sequencing was performed with immunoSEQ multiplex PCR; in TCRdb, only in-frame clones are kept and a portion is missing. This sample's table has fewer than 35,000 clones. The specimen was blood buffy coat. These receptors all stem from a woman between 18 and 75 years old with a cervical HPV16 infection that either progressed to CIN3+ or cleared (not recorded which).

About this clone itself: From the germline J gene comes the end of the CDR3, since the read stops 3 residues before it. The V gene is TRBV20-1, the J gene TRBJ1-1, with D possibly matching TRBD1 (6 bases). V lost 5 bases to trimming and J lost 4 bases, with 20 bases between them. The V gene's germline CDR1 is DFQATT and CDR2 SNEGSKA (reference sequence). The CDR3 totals 15 residues. The CDR3 is CSAFPPLGGATEAFF. Partial CDR3 DNA: TGCAGTGCTTTTCCCCCCCTTGGGGGGGCCACTGAA.

Details on this clone: The read ends 3 residues before the CDR3 terminus; that terminus is restored from the germline J gene. The chain joins TRBV13 to TRBJ1-1; 9 bases are a match to TRBD1. The germline V gene encodes CDR1 PRHDT and CDR2 FYEKMQ (reference sequence). This CDR3 has 16 residues. CDR3: CASSLKPANRGPEAFF. Partial CDR3 DNA: TGTGCCAGCAGCTTAAAACCCGCGAACAGGGGGCCGGAA.

As for this clone: The read ends 3 residues before the CDR3 terminus; that terminus is restored from the germline J gene. V usage is TRBV5-1 and J usage is TRBJ2-7; 7 positions match TRBD1. Germline values: CDR1 SGHRS, CDR2 YFSETQ. The CDR3 is 14 residues long. J gave up 2 bases and V 1 base, and 3 bases lay outside the gene matches. CDR3 sequence: CASSLTGQAYEQYF. Partial CDR3 DNA: TGCGCCAGCAGCTTGACCGGACAGGCCTACGAG.

With respect to this clone: Read data end 3 residues before the CDR3 end; the end is taken from the germline J gene. The gene calls are TRBV14 and TRBJ2-3; possible D gene TRBD2, 5 bases. CDR3 length: 15 amino acids. The V and J ends lost 1 base and 5 bases respectively, with 13 bases between them. Per germline, CDR1 SGHDN and CDR2 FVKESK. Here the CDR3 reads CASSQVGLAKDTQYF. The sequenced part of the CDR3 DNA is TGTGCCAGCAGCCAAGTCGGACTCGCCAAAGATACG.

Regarding this clone: The read ends 3 residues before the CDR3 terminus; that terminus is restored from the germline J gene. The V and J genes are TRBV6-1 and TRBJ1-5, with a weak D call TRBD1 (6 bases). Trimming shortened V by 2 bases and J by 4 bases, and 12 bases separated the two germline ends. The CDR3 has 15 amino acids. Germline lookup yields CDR1 MNHNS and CDR2 SASEGT. CDR3 sequence: CASSEWGGPNQPQHF. The CDR3 bases that were read are TGTGCCAGCAGTGAATGGGGGGGCCCGAATCAGCCC.

Concerning this clone: The CDR3 goes on 3 residues after the read ends, and that part is filled in from the germline J gene. The sample carries other DNA sequences with the same CDR3. The gene calls are TRBV11-2 and TRBJ2-7, with D uncertain. The CDR3 is 13 amino acids. The V end lost 5 bases, the J end lost 5 bases, and 13 bases lay between the germline ends. Germline V gene data show CDR1 as SGHAT and CDR2 as FQNNGV. CDR3 bases read: TGTGCCAGCAGCACCTCAGAAGCGCACGAG. It yields the protein CASSTSEAHE. The entire CDR3 reads CASSTSEAHEQYF.

Comment on this clone: Read coverage stops 3 residues before the CDR3 terminus; the germline J gene supplies the remainder. This sample includes further DNA sequences coding for the same CDR3. This chain connects TRBV18 to TRBJ1-2; TRBD1 matches 8 bases. The CDR3 extends over 14 amino acids. Germline assignment: CDR1 KGHSH and CDR2 LQKENI. The CDR3 here is CASSPRTGIYDYTF. The CDR3 bases that were read are TGTGCCAGCTCCCCCCGGACAGGGATCTACGAC.

Concerning this clone: The read stops 3 residues short of the end of the CDR3; the missing end is completed from the germline J gene. This sequence joins TRBV7-3 and TRBJ1-5; 7 nucleotides line up with TRBD1. V dropped 5 bases and J dropped 7; count of bases not matched to a gene: 11. The germline gives CDR1 SGHTA, CDR2 FQGTGA. The length of the CDR3 is 15 residues. This CDR3 is CASSPRSGGGQPQHF. The sequenced part of the CDR3 DNA is TGTGCCAGCAGCCCAAGGTCAGGGGGTGGGCAGCCC.

Notes on this clone: The read halts 3 residues ahead of the CDR3 end, with the missing end drawn from the germline J gene. The chain employs TRBV7-8 and TRBJ1-2; D is unclear. The CDR3 sequence is 14 residues long. The germline V gene has CDR1 SGHVS and CDR2 FQNEAQ. The CDR3 DNA, read in part, is TGTGCCAGCAGCTTAGATCCAGGAAGGCACGAC. This codes for CASSLDPGRHD. The whole CDR3 sequence is CASSLDPGRHDYTF.

As for this clone: The read finishes 3 residues shy of the CDR3 end, and the germline J gene is used to complete it. The chain has TRBV7-3 and TRBJ2-1; D might be TRBD1 (9 bases). Between the trimmed V and J ends, which lost 5 bases and 8 bases, there was a span of 19 bases. Germline CDR1 reads SGHTA; CDR2 reads FQGTGA. This CDR3 region has 15 residues. CDR3 bases read: TGTGCCAGCAGCCCCGGGGGGGGACAGGGCGATGAG. It specifies CASSPGGGQGDE. The whole CDR3 is CASSPGGGQGDEQFF.

Points on this clone: The CDR3 end lies 3 residues beyond the end of the read and is filled in from the germline J gene. V usage is TRBV7-2 and J usage is TRBJ2-1; the match to TRBD1 covers 9 bases. The CDR3 has 14 residues. V shed 1 base and J 6 bases; nucleotides not matched to a gene: 1. Germline V CDR1 and CDR2: SGHTA, FQGNSA. The CDR3 sequence is CASSLVGQGNEQFF. CDR3 DNA (partial): TGTGCCAGCAGCTTAGTGGGACAGGGCAATGAG. The whole variable domain, remainder taken from reference TRBV7-2 and TRBJ2-1, is GAGVSQSPSNKVTEKGKDVELRCDPISGHTALYWYRQSLGQGLEFLIYFQGNSAPDKSGLPSDRFSAERTGGSVSTLTIQRTQQEDSAVYLCASSLVGQGNEQFFGPGTRLTVL.

Details on this clone: The read finishes 3 residues shy of the CDR3 end, and the germline J gene is used to complete it. The chain joins TRBV18 to TRBJ2-3; a weak D match, TRBD1 (6 bases). Germline V lookup: CDR1 KGHSH, CDR2 LQKENI. The CDR3 sequence is 14 residues long. This CDR3 is CASSPTPEGETQYF. CDR3 DNA (partial): TGTGCCAGCTCACCCACCCCAGAGGGGGAGACG. Together with reference TRBV18 and TRBJ2-3, the CDR3 gives the full variable domain: NAGVMQNPRHLVRRRGQEARLRCSPMKGHSHVYWYRQLPEEGLKFMVYLQKENIIDESGMPKERFSAEFPKEGPSILRIQQVVRGDSAAYFCASSPTPEGETQYFGPGTRLTVL.

A note on this clone: The observed sequence ends 3 residues before the CDR3 terminus, with the missing tail filled in from the germline J gene. This chain connects TRBV6-2 or TRBV6-3 to TRBJ1-1, with a possible D match to TRBD1 (5 bases). CDR3 length equals 12 residues. Trimming shortened V by 6 bases and J by 6 bases, and 11 bases separated the two germline ends. CDR1 and CDR2 from the germline V gene are MNHEY and SVGEGT. The CDR3 spells CASSLRQPEAFF. The sequenced part of the CDR3 DNA is TGTGCCAGCAGCTTGAGACAGCCTGAA.

Worth noting for this clone: The read comes to an end 3 residues before the CDR3 does, leaving the germline J gene to fill in the end. The J gene is TRBJ2-6, the V gene TRBV6-1, with D tentatively TRBD2 (6 bases). The CDR3 sequence is 15 residues long. Per germline, CDR1 MNHNS and CDR2 SASEGT. The ends were cut back, 3 bases at V and 2 bases at J, with 8 bases in the middle. The CDR3 loop is CASSDRGTGANVLTF. The CDR3 DNA, read in part, is TGTGCCAGCAGTGACCGCGGGACTGGGGCCAACGTC.

In regard to this clone: The CDR3 is cut off 3 residues early in the read; its end comes from the germline J gene. The rearrangement uses TRBV18 and TRBJ1-2, with D possibly being TRBD1 (5 bases). The CDR3 is 13 amino acids. CDR1 is KGHSH, CDR2 LQKENI, per germline. CDR3 amino acids: CASSPPGTNDYTF. CDR3 DNA, as far as it was read: TGTGCCAGCTCACCCCCGGGGACTAACGAC.

As for this clone: At one end the junction does not follow the germline gene, possibly because of a read error. CDR3 DNA, as far as it was read: TGCGCCAGCAACCACAGGGGGCGGAACTATGGC. It specifies CASNHRGRNYG. The whole CDR3 reads CASNHRGRNYGYTF. The chain links TRBV4-2 to TRBJ1-2, with 9 nucleotides matching TRBD1. The read gets to within 3 residues of the CDR3 end, and the germline J gene fills in the rest. The CDR3 totals 14 residues. Germline V gives CDR1 LGHNA, CDR2 YNFKEQ.

About this clone: Germline is not matched at one junction end, which may reflect a read error. The read terminates 3 residues before the CDR3 end, so the remaining end is supplied by the germline J gene. The rearrangement joins TRBV30 to TRBJ2-3; 8 bases match TRBD2. CDR3 length: 14 residues. From germline, CDR1 is GTSNPN and CDR2 SVGIG (reference sequence). The CDR3 loop reads CAWRNPGLAETQYF. The CDR3 bases that were read are TGTGCCTGGAGAAACCCAGGACTAGCAGAGACG.

Worth noting for this clone: An end of the junction does not agree with germline; a read error may underlie this. Read coverage stops 3 residues before the CDR3 terminus; the germline J gene supplies the remainder. The sample holds other DNA sequences that translate to the same CDR3. This chain links TRBV5-6 with TRBJ1-3; TRBD1 matches at 8 bases. Germline V gene sequence: CDR1 SGHDT, CDR2 YYEEEE. The CDR3 has 13 residues. CDR3 protein: CASSTGQGNTIYF. The covered CDR3 bases are TGTGCCAGCAGCACCGGACAGGGAAACACG.

As to this clone: The read falls 3 residues short of the CDR3 end, and the missing part is taken from the germline J gene. The chain uses TRBV2 and TRBJ2-2, with 7 bases identical to TRBD1. CDR3 length: 13 residues. Germline assignment: CDR1 SNHLY and CDR2 FYNNEI. The CDR3 here is CASRDRIREKLFF. The sequenced CDR3 bases are TGTGCCAGCAGGGACAGGATTAGGGAAAAG.

About this clone itself: The missing CDR3 end, 3 residues past where the read stops, is filled in from the germline J gene. The chain is built from TRBV29-1 and TRBJ1-2; 7 positions match TRBD1. Germline-derived CDR1 and CDR2 are SQVTM and ANQGSEA. Trimming took 4 bases from V and 2 from J; bases not matched to a gene: 4. The CDR3 length is 13 residues. This CDR3 reads CSVGTGGNYGYTF. The CDR3 bases that were read are TGCAGCGTTGGGACAGGAGGCAACTATGGC.

Turning to this clone: The DNA ends 3 residues before the CDR3 does, and the rest of the CDR3 is filled in from the germline J gene. The V and J genes are TRBV2 and TRBJ2-4; tentatively, D is TRBD1 or TRBD2 (5 bases each). Trimming removed 2 bases at V and 9 bases at J, with 17 bases between. CDR1 is SNHLY and CDR2 is FYNNEI in the germline V gene. This CDR3 is built from 15 residues. CDR3 DNA (partial): TGTGCCAGCAGTGAAAGTGGGAGAGGGGCCGGCATT. Translated, it gives CASSESGRGAGI. The entire CDR3 sequence reads CASSESGRGAGIQYF.